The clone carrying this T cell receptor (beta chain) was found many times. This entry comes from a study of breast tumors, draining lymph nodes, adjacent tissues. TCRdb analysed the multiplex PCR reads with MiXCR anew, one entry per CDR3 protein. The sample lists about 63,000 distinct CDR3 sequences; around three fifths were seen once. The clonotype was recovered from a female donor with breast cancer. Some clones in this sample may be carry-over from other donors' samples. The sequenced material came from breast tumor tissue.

The CDR3 reads CASGRGAGYNEQFF. CDR3 sequence (DNA): TGTGCCAGCGGGCGGGGGGCGGGCTACAATGAGCAGTTCTTC. The chain combines TRBV2 with TRBJ2-1, with 8 positions matching TRBD2. J lost 3 bases, V lost 8 bases, and 6 bases had no gene match. The CDR3 has 14 amino acids. Germline CDR1 reads SNHLY; CDR2 reads FYNNEI.